The rows below give T cell receptor beta chains drawn from one sample of a study of T cells after yellow fever vaccination. MiXCR, applied by TCRdb to the 5' RACE reads, yields one record per CDR3 protein. The table records roughly 330,000 distinct CDR3 sequences, 6.8% of them present only once. The sample here was PBMCs, taken about 49 days after the first yellow fever vaccination. The origin of the receptors is a young man who received the YFV17D yellow fever vaccine. The CDR3 runs from the conserved cysteine through the conserved F or W. Each record gives: J gene, V gene, clone size, D gene, CDR3 protein, CDR3 DNA. A D gene is named only where the DNA matches it firmly. The listing skips clone size in some rows; elsewhere it reads once, few, many or a size class.

J: TRBJ2-5
V: TRBV7-2
size: .
D: .
CDR3: CASSLRVSHTGGETQYF
DNA: TGTGCCAGCAGCTTAAGAGTTTCTCACACAGGTGGCGAGACCCAGTACTTC

J: TRBJ2-2
V: TRBV4-3
size: .
D: .
CDR3: CASSARLGGGLNTGELFF
DNA: TGCGCCAGCAGCGCCCGACTAGGGGGGGGTCTGAACACCGGGGAGCTGTTTTTT

J: TRBJ2-7
V: TRBV27
size: .
D: TRBD1
CDR3: CASSFRGQTYEQYF
DNA: TGTGCCAGCAGTTTCAGGGGACAGACCTACGAGCAGTACTTC

J: TRBJ2-4
V: TRBV7-2
size: many
D: TRBD2
CDR3: CASSVGLAGGNIQYF
DNA: TGTGCCAGCAGCGTCGGACTAGCGGGGGGAAACATTCAGTACTTC

J: TRBJ1-2
V: TRBV4-3
size: many
D: .
CDR3: CASSPSRSPGVVYGYTF
DNA: TGCGCCAGCAGCCCTAGCAGGTCGCCTGGTGTGGTCTATGGCTACACCTTC

J: TRBJ2-3
V: TRBV7-2
size: many
D: .
CDR3: CASSLLLSGSSTDTQYF
DNA: TGTGCCAGCAGCTTATTGCTAAGCGGTTCTAGCACAGATACGCAGTATTTT

J: TRBJ2-5
V: TRBV27
size: .
D: .
CDR3: CASSFAGASRETQYF
DNA: TGTGCCAGCAGCTTTGCTGGGGCCTCCAGGGAGACCCAGTACTTC

J: TRBJ1-1
V: TRBV5-6
size: .
D: .
CDR3: CASSRTGHLNTEAFF
DNA: TGTGCCAGCAGCAGGACGGGACACCTGAACACTGAAGCTTTCTTT

J: TRBJ1-5
V: TRBV24-1
size: .
D: TRBD1
CDR3: CATPDRVRSNQPQHF
DNA: TGTGCCACCCCGGACAGGGTTCGGAGCAATCAGCCCCAGCATTTT

J: TRBJ2-5
V: TRBV4-2
size: many
D: TRBD2
CDR3: CASSQEGLAVETQYF
DNA: TGTGCCAGCAGCCAGGAGGGACTAGCGGTAGAGACCCAGTACTTC

J: TRBJ2-5
V: TRBV9
size: few
D: TRBD2
CDR3: CASSEGTSGAQETQYF
DNA: TGTGCCAGCAGCGAGGGGACTAGCGGGGCCCAAGAGACCCAGTACTTC

J: TRBJ1-5
V: TRBV27
size: .
D: TRBD1
CDR3: CASRKGGQSNQPQHF
DNA: TGTGCCAGCAGAAAGGGGGGACAGAGCAATCAGCCCCAGCATTTT

J: TRBJ1-4
V: TRBV5-1
size: few
D: TRBD1
CDR3: CASSLLTGNNEKLFF
DNA: TGCGCCAGCAGCTTGTTGACAGGGAATAATGAAAAACTGTTTTTT

J: TRBJ2-1
V: TRBV7-2
size: many
D: TRBD2
CDR3: CASSPGLAGGQDEQFF
DNA: TGTGCCAGCAGCCCCGGACTAGCGGGGGGGCAAGATGAGCAGTTCTTC

J: TRBJ1-3
V: TRBV20-1
size: many
D: TRBD1
CDR3: CSAQQGAGGNTIYF
DNA: TGCAGTGCTCAACAGGGGGCAGGAGGAAACACCATATATTTT

J: TRBJ2-3
V: TRBV5-6
size: .
D: .
CDR3: CASSSLRQSTDTQYF
DNA: TGTGCCAGCAGCTCTCTTCGACAGAGCACAGATACGCAGTATTTT

J: TRBJ2-1
V: TRBV27
size: few
D: .
CDR3: CASSVLWGPNEQFF
DNA: TGTGCCAGCAGCGTGTTATGGGGCCCTAATGAGCAGTTCTTC

J: TRBJ2-7
V: TRBV12-3/TRBV12-4
size: few
D: .
CDR3: CASLQIPGQEQYF
DNA: TGTGCCAGTCTGCAAATACCGGGGCAAGAGCAGTACTTC

J: TRBJ2-7
V: TRBV7-6
size: many
D: .
CDR3: CASSLAQQESYEQYF
DNA: TGTGCCAGCAGCTTAGCACAACAGGAGTCCTACGAGCAGTACTTC

J: TRBJ2-1
V: TRBV7-9
size: many
D: TRBD2
CDR3: CASSLRRGDNNEQFF
DNA: TGTGCCAGCAGCTTAAGGCGGGGGGACAACAATGAGCAGTTCTTC

J: TRBJ2-1
V: TRBV6-5
size: many
D: TRBD2
CDR3: CASSYASLAGGSYNEQFF
DNA: TGTGCCAGCAGTTACGCCTCCCTAGCGGGGGGATCTTACAATGAGCAGTTCTTC

J: TRBJ2-2
V: TRBV3-1
size: .
D: .
CDR3: CASSQVRASLAGELFF
DNA: TGTGCCAGCAGCCAAGTTCGGGCTTCTCTAGCCGGGGAGCTGTTTTTT

J: TRBJ2-1
V: TRBV5-1
size: .
D: TRBD1
CDR3: CASRERQGVWNEQFF
DNA: TGCGCCAGCCGCGAGAGACAGGGGGTTTGGAATGAGCAGTTCTTC

J: TRBJ2-5
V: TRBV5-6
size: few
D: .
CDR3: CASSLGSPGTWHF
DNA: TGTGCCAGCAGCTTGGGATCGCCGGGGACATGGCACTTC

J: TRBJ2-4
V: TRBV7-3
size: .
D: TRBD1
CDR3: CASSPGQDRLYF
DNA: TGTGCCAGCAGCCCAGGACAGGACAGGCTGTACTTC

J: TRBJ1-1
V: TRBV7-9
size: .
D: .
CDR3: CASSPFVNTEAFF
DNA: TGTGCCAGCAGCCCGTTCGTGAACACTGAAGCTTTCTTT

J: TRBJ2-3
V: TRBV27
size: .
D: .
CDR3: CASGVGADTQYF
DNA: TGTGCCAGCGGTGTGGGGGCAGATACGCAGTATTTT

J: TRBJ1-2
V: TRBV6-1
size: few
D: .
CDR3: CASRSDGNYGYTF
DNA: TGTGCCAGCAGATCAGATGGGAACTATGGCTACACCTTC

J: TRBJ1-6
V: TRBV27
size: .
D: TRBD1
CDR3: CASSITGDSPLHF
DNA: TGTGCCAGCAGTATAACAGGGGACTCACCCCTCCACTTT

J: TRBJ2-1
V: TRBV28
size: .
D: .
CDR3: CASSSDGYEQFF
DNA: TGTGCCAGCAGTTCCGACGGTTATGAGCAGTTCTTC

J: TRBJ1-5
V: TRBV6-2/TRBV6-3
size: few
D: TRBD1
CDR3: CASSTHRLQGNSNQPQHF
DNA: TGTGCCAGCAGTACACACCGCTTACAGGGGAATAGCAATCAGCCCCAGCATTTT

J: TRBJ1-1
V: TRBV5-1
size: .
D: .
CDR3: CASSRRERGEAFF
DNA: TGCGCCAGCAGCCGGCGGGAACGGGGTGAAGCTTTCTTT

J: TRBJ2-5
V: TRBV10-3
size: many
D: TRBD1
CDR3: CAISDPVGQIQETQYF
DNA: TGTGCCATCAGTGACCCGGTGGGACAGATCCAAGAGACCCAGTACTTC

J: TRBJ2-5
V: TRBV5-4
size: many
D: TRBD1
CDR3: CASSRQGTPQETQYF
DNA: TGTGCCAGCAGCCGACAGGGGACACCGCAAGAGACCCAGTACTTC

J: TRBJ2-3
V: TRBV28
size: .
D: .
CDR3: CASIDPDGSSTDTQYF
DNA: TGTGCCAGCATCGATCCCGACGGATCTAGCACAGATACGCAGTATTTT

J: TRBJ2-3
V: TRBV2
size: few
D: .
CDR3: CASSEGFSGIDTQYF
DNA: TGTGCCAGCAGTGAGGGGTTCAGTGGAATAGATACGCAGTATTTT

J: TRBJ1-2
V: TRBV6-1
size: few
D: TRBD1
CDR3: CASSWTGENYGYTF
DNA: TGTGCCAGCAGCTGGACAGGGGAAAACTATGGCTACACCTTC

J: TRBJ2-7
V: TRBV7-6
size: few
D: TRBD2
CDR3: CASSLAFASGDEQYF
DNA: TGTGCCAGCAGCTTAGCGTTTGCTAGCGGGGACGAGCAGTACTTC